This T cell receptor beta chain was identified in a study of neurological immune-mediated disorders. Study context: Multiple sclerosis patients numbering approximately 35 comprised approximately 30 relapsing-remitting and 3 secondary progressive patients.

The sample holds many counts of this clonotype. Antigen: not known. From 15-18 subjects, each sequencing run yielded over 160 million TCR-beta sequences. One entry per CDR3 protein, called by TCRdb with MiXCR from the 5' RACE reads. The table lists about 25,000 distinct CDR3 sequences, 3% to 3.5% of them singletons. Whole-study findings and limits: The expanded clones of different subjects shared no CDR3 amino acid sequences (suggesting private repertoires in all groups).

The CDR3 loop spans 17 amino acids. The junction had 10 bases not matched to a gene; V was cut back by 0 bases and J by 1 base. Per germline, CDR1 SGHRS and CDR2 YFSETQ. The sequence was obtained from a woman aged 25 to 39 with multiple sclerosis. Sequencing used PBMCs. The rearrangement uses TRBV5-1 and TRBJ2-7, with 7 bases aligning to TRBD2. In DNA, the CDR3 is TGCGCCAGCAGCTTGGCCAACGAGCGGGGAAGGTCCTACGAGCAGTACTTC. Translating gives CASSLANERGRSYEQYF.